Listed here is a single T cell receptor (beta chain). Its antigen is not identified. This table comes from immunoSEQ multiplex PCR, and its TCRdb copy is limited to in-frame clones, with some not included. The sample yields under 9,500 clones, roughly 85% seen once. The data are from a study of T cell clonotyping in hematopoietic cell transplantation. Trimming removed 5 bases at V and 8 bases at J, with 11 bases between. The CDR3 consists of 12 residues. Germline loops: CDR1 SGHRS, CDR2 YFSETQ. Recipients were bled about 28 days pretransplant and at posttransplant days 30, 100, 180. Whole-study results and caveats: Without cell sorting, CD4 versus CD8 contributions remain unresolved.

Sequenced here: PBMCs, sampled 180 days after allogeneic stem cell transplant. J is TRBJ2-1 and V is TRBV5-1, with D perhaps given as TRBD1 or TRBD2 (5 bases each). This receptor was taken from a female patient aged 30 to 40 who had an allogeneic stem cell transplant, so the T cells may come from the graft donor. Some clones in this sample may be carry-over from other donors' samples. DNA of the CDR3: TGCGCCAGCAGTCCGGGACGGGATGAGCAGTTCTTC. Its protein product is CASSPGRDEQFF.